This TCR beta chain was obtained from a study of cytomegalovirus exposure and HLA in healthy donors. The overall study: The 90 to 150 validation repertoires used a platform that matched the one used for the 550 to 800 first-cohort repertoires, as a later analysis reported.

Study results and limitations: Reported results showed that the classifier diagnosed cytomegalovirus status with high specificity and sensitivity. CMV antigen specificity of a few CMV-associated chains was confirmed in vitro.

Note on this clone: The antigen remains unidentified.

Germline V gene data show CDR1 as SGHAT and CDR2 as FQNNGV. The CDR3 has 14 residues. V was pared by 5 bases and J by 0 bases, with 8 bases between. Using immunoSEQ multiplex PCR, the repertoire was profiled, and TCRdb retains in-frame clones only, with some absent. The sample carries under 200,000 clones, about three quarters recorded once. The receptor was isolated from a woman in her 30s in good health and CMV-seronegative. J is TRBJ1-5 and V is TRBV11-2, with a weak D call TRBD1 (5 bases). Material: PBMCs. This chain's CDR3 is CASSAQGSNQPQHF. The CDR3 DNA sequence: TGTGCCAGCAGCGCTCAGGGTAGCAATCAGCCCCAGCATTTT.